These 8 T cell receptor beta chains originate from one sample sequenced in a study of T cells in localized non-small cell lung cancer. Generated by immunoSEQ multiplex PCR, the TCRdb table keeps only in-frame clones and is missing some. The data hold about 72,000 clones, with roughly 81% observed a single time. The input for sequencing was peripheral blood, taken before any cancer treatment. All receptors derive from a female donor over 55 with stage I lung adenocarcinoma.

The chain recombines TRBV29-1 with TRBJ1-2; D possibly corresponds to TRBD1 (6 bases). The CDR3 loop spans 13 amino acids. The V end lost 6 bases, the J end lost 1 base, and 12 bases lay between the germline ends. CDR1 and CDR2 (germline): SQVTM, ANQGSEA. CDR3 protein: CSVGGQFNYGYTF. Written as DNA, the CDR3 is TGCAGCGTGGGAGGACAGTTTAACTATGGCTACACCTTC.

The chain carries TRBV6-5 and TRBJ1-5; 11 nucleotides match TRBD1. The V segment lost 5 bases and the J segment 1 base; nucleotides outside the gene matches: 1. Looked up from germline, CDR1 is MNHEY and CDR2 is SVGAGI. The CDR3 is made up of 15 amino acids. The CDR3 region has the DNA TGTGCCAGCAGTCGGGACAGGGGGAGCAATCAGCCCCAGCATTTT. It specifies CASSRDRGSNQPQHF.

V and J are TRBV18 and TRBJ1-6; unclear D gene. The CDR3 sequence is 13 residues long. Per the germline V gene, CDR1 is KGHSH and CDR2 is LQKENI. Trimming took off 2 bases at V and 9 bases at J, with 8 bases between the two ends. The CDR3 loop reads CASSPGGSSPLHF. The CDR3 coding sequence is TGTGCCAGCTCACCAGGCGGGAGTTCACCCCTCCACTTT.

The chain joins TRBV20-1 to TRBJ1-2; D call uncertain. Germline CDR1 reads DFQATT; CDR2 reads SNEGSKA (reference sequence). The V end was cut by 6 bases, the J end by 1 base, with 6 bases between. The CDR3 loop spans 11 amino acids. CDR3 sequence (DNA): TGCAGTGCGGCCAGTAACTATGGCTACACCTTC. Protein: CSAASNYGYTF.

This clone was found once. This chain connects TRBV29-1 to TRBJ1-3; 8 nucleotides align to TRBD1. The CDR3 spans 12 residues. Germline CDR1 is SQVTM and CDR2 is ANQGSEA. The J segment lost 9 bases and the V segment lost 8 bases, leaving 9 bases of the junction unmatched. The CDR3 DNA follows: TGCAGCACTCAGGGGGCTTCGGGCACCATATATTTT. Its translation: CSTQGASGTIYF.

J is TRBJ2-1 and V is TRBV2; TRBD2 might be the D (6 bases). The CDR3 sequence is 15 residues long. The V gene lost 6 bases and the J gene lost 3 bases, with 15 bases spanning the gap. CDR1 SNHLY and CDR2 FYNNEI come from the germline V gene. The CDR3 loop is CASRAGSQGYNEQFF. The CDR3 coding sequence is TGTGCCAGCAGAGCGGGTTCCCAAGGCTACAATGAGCAGTTCTTC.

CDR3 amino acids: CASSSGLVAGDTQYF. In DNA, the CDR3 is TGTGCCAGCAGTTCGGGACTAGTGGCGGGGGATACGCAGTATTTT. The rearrangement links TRBV27 to TRBJ2-3, with 8 positions matching TRBD2. V trimming: 4 bases; J trimming: 6 bases; junction bases outside the gene matches: 9. CDR3 length: 15 residues. From germline, CDR1 is MNHEY and CDR2 SMNVEV (reference sequence).

The CDR3 here is CASSLSGTGGVEQFF. DNA for the CDR3: TGTGCCAGCAGTTTATCCGGGACAGGGGGCGTTGAGCAGTTCTTC. The chain combines TRBV27 with TRBJ2-1; 12 bases match TRBD1. The CDR3 consists of 15 residues. V gave up 0 bases and J gave up 9 bases; unmatched junction bases: 3. Germline CDR1 is MNHEY and CDR2 is SMNVEV (reference sequence).